A single sample gave rise to the 14 T cell receptor beta chains below, sequenced in a study of T cell responses to AZD1222 COVID-19 vaccine. Clones were sequenced by immunoSEQ multiplex PCR, and TCRdb holds only the in-frame ones, with some missing. The sample has over 150,000 clones; over 80% are singletons. This sample comprised peripheral blood, obtained on day 0 of AZD1222 vaccination. These TCRs come from an adult in good health.

The rearrangement uses TRBV12-5 and TRBJ2-7; D gene ambiguous. The CDR3 consists of 14 residues. Germline assignment: CDR1 LGHNT and CDR2 FRNRAP. Trimming removed 1 base at V and 2 bases at J, with 9 bases between. CDR3 region: CASGLDSNTYEQYF. CDR3 in DNA: TGTGCTAGTGGTTTGGACAGCAACACCTACGAGCAGTACTTC.

J is TRBJ1-2 and V is TRBV6-5; weak D call: TRBD1 (6 bases). V was cut by 2 bases and J by 9 bases, with 19 bases left in between. The CDR3 runs 15 residues. Germline loops: CDR1 MNHEY, CDR2 SVGAGI. CDR3 nucleotide sequence: TGTGCCAGCAGTTACCGATCGACAGGACCTTTTAGCTACACCTTC. Its translation is CASSYRSTGPFSYTF.

The CDR3 DNA sequence: TGCGCCAGCAGCCCGGGGACAGGGGGAACTGGAAACACCATATATTTT. Amino acid sequence: CASSPGTGGTGNTIYF. V gene TRBV5-1 combines with J gene TRBJ1-3, with 11 bases fitting TRBD1. The CDR3 totals 16 residues. J was trimmed by 2 bases and V by 4 bases; bases with no gene match: 5. CDR1 SGHRS and CDR2 YFSETQ come from the germline V gene.

The V and J genes are TRBV5-1 and TRBJ2-1; 7 bases line up with TRBD2. After removal of 0 bases from V and 1 base from J, the junction contained 4 bases not matched to a gene. The CDR3 is 16 residues long. The V gene's germline CDR1 is SGHRS and CDR2 YFSETQ. This chain's CDR3 is CASSLAILASYNEQFF. DNA of the CDR3: TGCGCCAGCAGCTTGGCCATACTAGCGTCCTACAATGAGCAGTTCTTC.

This chain connects TRBV5-6 to TRBJ1-1; D unclear. V lost 1 base to trimming and J lost 5 bases, with 9 bases between them. The CDR3 covers 13 residues. CDR1 is SGHDT, CDR2 YYEEEE, per germline. The CDR3 region has the DNA TGTGCCAGCAGCTTGCGCGGGAGGACTGAAGCTTTCTTT. Translating it yields CASSLRGRTEAFF.

V usage is TRBV7-9 and J usage is TRBJ2-7, with 9 nucleotides matching TRBD1. CDR3 length: 16 residues. V was pared by 6 bases and J by 2 bases, with 11 bases of the junction left unmatched. The germline CDR1 and CDR2 sequences are SEHNR and FQNEAQ (reference sequence). In DNA form, the CDR3 reads TGTGCCAGCAGACCCCTACAGGGGGCGAGAACCTACGAGCAGTACTTC. Translated: CASRPLQGARTYEQYF.

The chain links TRBV5-1 to TRBJ2-1, with D unresolved. CDR1 SGHRS and CDR2 YFSETQ come from the germline V gene. The CDR3 loop spans 14 amino acids. The V end lost 0 bases, the J end lost 7 bases, and 11 bases lay between the germline ends. CDR3 sequence reads: CASSLATTQNEQFF. The CDR3 DNA follows: TGCGCCAGCAGCTTGGCCACCACGCAGAATGAGCAGTTCTTC.

This clone is medium-sized (0.01 to 0.1%) by share. The V call is TRBV11-2, the J call TRBJ1-2, with D maybe TRBD1 (5 bases). Germline loops: CDR1 SGHAT, CDR2 FQNNGV. Trimming shortened V by 1 base and J by 8 bases, and 14 bases separated the two germline ends. This CDR3 is 14 amino acids long. CDR3 nucleotide sequence: TGTGCCAGCAGCTTAGCCTGGGGACTCTCAGGCTACACCTTC. Its protein product is CASSLAWGLSGYTF.

The chain employs TRBV21-1 and TRBJ2-2; the table's D call, TRBD2, was not checked against the DNA. TRBV21-1 counts as a pseudogene. The CDR3 contains 14 residues. The CDR3 sequence: CASSKEREPGELFF. The CDR3 nucleotides are TGTGCCAGCAGCAAGGAAAGGGAGCCCGGGGAGCTGTTTTTT.

CDR3 sequence reads: CASRTNEITGELFF. The DNA for the CDR3 is TGTGCCAGTAGAACAAATGAAATCACCGGGGAGCTGTTTTTT. This chain links TRBV19 with TRBJ2-2; the D is unclear. This CDR3 has 14 amino acids. Germline CDR1 is LNHDA and CDR2 is SQIVND (reference sequence). V was pared by 6 bases and J by 4 bases, with 12 bases between.

The V and J genes are TRBV27 and TRBJ2-7; D is unresolved. This CDR3 has 14 amino acids. Trimming left V 5 bases short and J 2 bases short, with 13 bases between. The germline V gene has CDR1 MNHEY and CDR2 SMNVEV (reference sequence). The chain's CDR3 is CASSLDVRTYEQYF. CDR3 DNA: TGTGCCAGCAGTCTGGACGTCCGAACCTACGAGCAGTACTTC.

On this clone: The sample holds other DNA sequences that translate to the same CDR3. This rearrangement joins TRBV4-3 to TRBJ1-1; tentatively, D is TRBD1 (5 bases). CDR3 size: 14 residues. The V gene lost 0 bases and the J gene lost 1 base, with 6 bases spanning the gap. Germline V gene sequence: CDR1 LGHNA, CDR2 YSLEER. The chain's CDR3 is CASSQERGNTEAFF. CDR3 bases: TGCGCCAGCAGCCAAGAAAGGGGGAACACTGAAGCTTTCTTT.

J is TRBJ2-1 and V is TRBV10-3; 16 bases are a match to TRBD2. Trimming removed 4 bases from V and 6 bases from J; junction bases left unmatched: 9. Germline CDR1 is ENHRY and CDR2 is SYGVKD. The CDR3 consists of 18 residues. The CDR3 DNA reads as TGTGCCATCAGTGCGATTCCCGGGACTAGCGGGAGGGCCAATGAGCAGTTCTTC. It codes for CAISAIPGTSGRANEQFF.

This sequence joins TRBV6-5 and TRBJ2-4, with 8 bases matching TRBD1. CDR1 is MNHEY, CDR2 SVGAGI, per germline. The CDR3 sequence is 14 residues long. V trimming: 5 bases; J trimming: 6 bases; junction bases outside the gene matches: 6. The CDR3 sequence is CASSRTGKGNIQYF. DNA for the CDR3: TGTGCCAGCAGTAGGACAGGGAAAGGAAACATTCAGTACTTC.